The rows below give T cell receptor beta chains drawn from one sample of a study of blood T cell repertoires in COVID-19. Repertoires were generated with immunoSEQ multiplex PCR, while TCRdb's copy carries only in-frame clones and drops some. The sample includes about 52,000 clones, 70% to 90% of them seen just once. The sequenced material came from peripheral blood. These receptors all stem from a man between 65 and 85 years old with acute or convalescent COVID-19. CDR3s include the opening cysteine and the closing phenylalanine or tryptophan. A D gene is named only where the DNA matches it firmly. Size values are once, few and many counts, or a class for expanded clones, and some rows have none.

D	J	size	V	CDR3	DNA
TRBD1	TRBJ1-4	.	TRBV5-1	CASRIRQGANEKLFF	TGCGCCAGCAGAATTAGACAGGGCGCTAATGAAAAACTGTTTTTT
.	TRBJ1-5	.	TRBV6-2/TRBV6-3	CASSPTGMIRSNQPQHF	TGTGCCAGCAGCCCTACAGGGATGATAAGAAGTAATCAGCCCCAGCATTTT
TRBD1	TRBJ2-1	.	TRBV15	CATSDRGYNEQFF	TGTGCCACCAGCGACAGGGGCTACAATGAGCAGTTCTTC
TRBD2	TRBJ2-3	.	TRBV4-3	CASSQGLAGGLSTDTQYF	TGCGCCAGCAGCCAAGGACTAGCGGGAGGACTAAGCACAGATACGCAGTATTTT
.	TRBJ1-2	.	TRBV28	CASSFGQSNYGYTF	TGTGCCAGCAGTTTTGGCCAGTCTAACTATGGCTACACCTTC
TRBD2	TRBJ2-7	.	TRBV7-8	CASSLREAYYEQYF	TGTGCCAGCAGCTTGCGGGAGGCATACTACGAGCAGTACTTC
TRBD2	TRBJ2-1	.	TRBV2	CASSELAGGLGNEQFF	TGTGCCAGCAGTGAATTAGCGGGGGGTTTAGGAAATGAGCAGTTCTTC
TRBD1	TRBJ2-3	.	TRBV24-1	CATSDGQGDTQYF	TGTGCCACCAGTGATGGACAGGGGGATACGCAGTATTTT
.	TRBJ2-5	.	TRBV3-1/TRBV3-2	CASSLVGTQYF	TGTGCCAGCAGCCTCGTCGGGACCCAGTACTTC
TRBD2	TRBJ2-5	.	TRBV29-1	CSVDAGVETQYF	TGCAGCGTTGATGCGGGGGTAGAGACCCAGTACTTC
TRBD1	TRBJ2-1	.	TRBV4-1	CASSQDRTGPYNEQFF	TGCGCCAGCAGCCAAGACCGGACAGGACCATACAATGAGCAGTTCTTC
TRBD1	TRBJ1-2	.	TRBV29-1	CSVGGRDRLNYGYTF	TGCAGCGTTGGCGGTCGGGACAGACTTAACTATGGCTACACCTTC
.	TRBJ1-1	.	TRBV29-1	CSVRKQRGGTEAFF	TGCAGCGTTAGGAAGCAAAGGGGGGGGACTGAAGCTTTCTTT
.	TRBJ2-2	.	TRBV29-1	CSGRSYTGELFF	TGCAGCGGGAGGAGTTACACCGGGGAGCTGTTTTTT
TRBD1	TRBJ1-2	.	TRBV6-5	CASSRGTGGASGYTF	TGTGCCAGCAGTCGCGGGACAGGGGGCGCGAGTGGCTACACCTTC
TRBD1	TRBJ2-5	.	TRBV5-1	CASSQGQGGHGNRETQYF	TGCGCCAGCAGCCAGGGACAGGGGGGCCATGGAAATAGGGAGACCCAGTACTTC
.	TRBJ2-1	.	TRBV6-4	CASSRDSYNEQFF	TGTGCCAGCAGTCGGGACTCTTACAATGAGCAGTTCTTC
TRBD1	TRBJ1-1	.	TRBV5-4	CASSGDRVAEAFF	TGTGCCAGCAGCGGGGACAGGGTTGCTGAAGCTTTCTTT
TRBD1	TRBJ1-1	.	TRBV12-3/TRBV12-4	CASNGQVNTEAFF	TGTGCCAGCAATGGACAGGTTAACACTGAAGCTTTCTTT
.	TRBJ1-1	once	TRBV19	CASTPRDSGVYTEAFF	TGTGCCAGTACCCCTCGGGATTCCGGGGTCTACACTGAAGCTTTCTTT
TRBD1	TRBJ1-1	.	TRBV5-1	CASSSGGMNTEAFF	TGCGCCAGCAGTTCAGGGGGTATGAACACTGAAGCTTTCTTT
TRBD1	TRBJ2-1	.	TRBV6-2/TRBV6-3	CASSDRDRGYNEQFF	TGTGCCAGCAGCGACCGGGACAGGGGGTACAATGAGCAGTTCTTC
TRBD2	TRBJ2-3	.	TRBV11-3	CASSPWVSGVSTDTQYF	TGTGCCAGCAGCCCCTGGGTTAGCGGGGTTAGCACAGATACGCAGTATTTT
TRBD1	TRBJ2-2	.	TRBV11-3	CASSFDRENTGELFF	TGTGCCAGCAGCTTCGACAGGGAGAACACCGGGGAGCTGTTTTTT
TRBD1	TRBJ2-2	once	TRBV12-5	CASGSGQGLWELFF	TGTGCTAGTGGTTCCGGACAGGGGCTCTGGGAGCTGTTTTTT
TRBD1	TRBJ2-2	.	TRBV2	CASSAGGAGELFF	TGTGCCAGCAGTGCAGGGGGAGCCGGGGAGCTGTTTTTT
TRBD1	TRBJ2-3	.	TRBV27	CASSSNTGGPPTDTQYF	TGTGCCAGCAGTTCAAATACAGGGGGTCCCCCCACAGATACGCAGTATTTT
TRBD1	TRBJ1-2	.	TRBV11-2	CASSLMGQGTYGYTF	TGTGCCAGCAGCTTAATGGGACAGGGGACCTATGGCTACACCTTC
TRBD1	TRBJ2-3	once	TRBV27	CASSLMGQGSTDTQYF	TGTGCCAGCAGTTTAATGGGACAGGGGAGCACAGATACGCAGTATTTT